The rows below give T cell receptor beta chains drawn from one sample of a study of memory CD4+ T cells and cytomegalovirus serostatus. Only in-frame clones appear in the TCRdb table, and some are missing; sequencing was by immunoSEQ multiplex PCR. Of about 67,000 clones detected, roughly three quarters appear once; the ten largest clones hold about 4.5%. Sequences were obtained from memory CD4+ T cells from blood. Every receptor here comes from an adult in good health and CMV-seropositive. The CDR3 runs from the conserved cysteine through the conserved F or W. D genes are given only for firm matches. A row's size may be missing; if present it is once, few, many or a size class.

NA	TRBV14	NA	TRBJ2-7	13	TGTGCCAGCAGCCAAGTAGGTAACTACGAGCAGTACTTC	CASSQVGNYEQYF
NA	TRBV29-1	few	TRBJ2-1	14	TGCAGCGCCGCCAAGGGAATCGAGGGGTATGAGCAGTTCTTC	CSAAKGIEGYEQFF
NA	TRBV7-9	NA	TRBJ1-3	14	TGTGCCAGCAGCACGGCAGGGGCTGGAAACACCATATATTTT	CASSTAGAGNTIYF
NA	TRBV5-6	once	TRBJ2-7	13	TGTGCCAGCAGCTCGGGACCCGTTTACGAGCAGTACTTC	CASSSGPVYEQYF
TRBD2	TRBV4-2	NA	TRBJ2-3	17	TGTGCCAGCAGCCAAGGACGACTAGCGGGAGTCCCAGATACGCAGTATTTT	CASSQGRLAGVPDTQYF
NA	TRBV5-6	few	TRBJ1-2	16	TGTGCCAGCAGCTTGGTTCACAGGGTTCGACACTATGGCTACACCTTC	CASSLVHRVRHYGYTF
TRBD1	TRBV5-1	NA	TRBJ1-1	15	TGCGCCAGCAGCCCGGAGGGGGCAGAGCACACTGAAGCTTTCTTT	CASSPEGAEHTEAFF
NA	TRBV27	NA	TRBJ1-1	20	TGTGCCAGCAGTTTAAGGGCCGGACGGATCCTCCGGGGAAGGAACACTGAAGCTTTCTTT	CASSLRAGRILRGRNTEAFF
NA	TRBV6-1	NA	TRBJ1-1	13	TGTGCCAGCAAAACCCGGGATGCCACTGAAGCTTTCTTT	CASKTRDATEAFF
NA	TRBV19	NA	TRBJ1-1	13	TGTGCCAGTAGCGCCGGGAGGAACACTGAAGCTTTCTTT	CASSAGRNTEAFF
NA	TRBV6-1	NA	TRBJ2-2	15	TGTGCCAGCAGTGAAGTAGTGAAGTTTACCGGGGAGCTGTTTTTT	CASSEVVKFTGELFF
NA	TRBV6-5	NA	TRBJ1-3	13	TGTGCCAGCAGCTCCTCCCCGGGGAACACCATATATTTT	CASSSSPGNTIYF
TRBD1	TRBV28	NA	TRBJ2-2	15	TGTGCCAGCAGTACGGACAGGGGGAACACCGGGGAGCTGTTTTTT	CASSTDRGNTGELFF
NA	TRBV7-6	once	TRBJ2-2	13	TGTGCCAGCAGCTTAGGGCAAAGCGGGGAGCTGTTTTTT	CASSLGQSGELFF
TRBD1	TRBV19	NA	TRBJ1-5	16	TGTGCCAGTAGCCCCCTTTGGACAGGTAGCAATCAGCCCCAGCATTTT	CASSPLWTGSNQPQHF
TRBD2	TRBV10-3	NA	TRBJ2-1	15	TGTGCCATCGCTAGCGGGGGGGCCTTTAACAATGAGCAGTTCTTC	CAIASGGAFNNEQFF
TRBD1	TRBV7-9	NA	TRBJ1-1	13	TGTGCCAGCAGGCCTTCACAGGGGGCTGAAGCTTTCTTT	CASRPSQGAEAFF
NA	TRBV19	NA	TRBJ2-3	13	TGTGCCAGTAGTGCCGGACCTGGGAGTACGCAGTATTTT	CASSAGPGSTQYF
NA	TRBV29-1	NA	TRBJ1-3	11	TGCAGCGCCGGGAGCGGGGGCTCCATATATTTT	CSAGSGGSIYF
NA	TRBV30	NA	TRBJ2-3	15	TGTGCCTGGAGCTACTTAGGAGGGATGGCAGATACGCAGTATTTT	CAWSYLGGMADTQYF
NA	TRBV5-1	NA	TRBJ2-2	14	TGCGCCAGCAGCTTTGGAGTAGCGGTCGGGGAGCTGTTTTTT	CASSFGVAVGELFF
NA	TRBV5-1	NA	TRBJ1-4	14	TGCGCCAGCAGCTCGGACACTGGAAACGAAAAACTGTTTTTT	CASSSDTGNEKLFF
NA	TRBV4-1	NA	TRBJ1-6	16	TGCGCCAGCAGCCAAGATACGGGGGGTTATAATTCACCCCTCCACTTT	CASSQDTGGYNSPLHF
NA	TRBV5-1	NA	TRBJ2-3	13	TGCGCCAGCAGCTTCTTTCGAGGCGATACGCAGTATTTT	CASSFFRGDTQYF
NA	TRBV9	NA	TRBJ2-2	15	TGTGCCAGCAGCGGTAACGTAGCGTGGACCGGGGAGCTGTTTTTT	CASSGNVAWTGELFF
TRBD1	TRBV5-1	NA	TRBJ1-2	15	TGCGCCAGCAGCGCACAGGGGGCTTCCCGCTATGGCTACACCTTC	CASSAQGASRYGYTF
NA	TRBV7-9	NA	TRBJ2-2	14	TGTGCCAGCAGTTCTGACATGAACACCGGGGAGCTGTTTTTT	CASSSDMNTGELFF
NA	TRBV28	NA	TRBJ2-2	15	TGTGCCAGCACCGGGACCGGAAGGGACACCGGGGAGCTGTTTTTT	CASTGTGRDTGELFF
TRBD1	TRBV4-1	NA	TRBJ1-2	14	TGCGCCAGCAGCCGAGGACAGGGTGCCGATGGCTACACCTTC	CASSRGQGADGYTF
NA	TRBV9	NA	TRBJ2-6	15	TGTGCCAGCAGACAGGGGACTCTGGATGCCAACGTCCTGACTTTC	CASRQGTLDANVLTF
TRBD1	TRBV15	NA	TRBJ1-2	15	TGTGCCACCAGCAGCGGGGACAGGGAATTCGGTGGCTACACCTTC	CATSSGDREFGGYTF
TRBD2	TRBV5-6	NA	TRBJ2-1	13	TGTGCCAGCAAAGGCCTAGCGGGAGTAGGGCAGTTCTTC	CASKGLAGVGQFF